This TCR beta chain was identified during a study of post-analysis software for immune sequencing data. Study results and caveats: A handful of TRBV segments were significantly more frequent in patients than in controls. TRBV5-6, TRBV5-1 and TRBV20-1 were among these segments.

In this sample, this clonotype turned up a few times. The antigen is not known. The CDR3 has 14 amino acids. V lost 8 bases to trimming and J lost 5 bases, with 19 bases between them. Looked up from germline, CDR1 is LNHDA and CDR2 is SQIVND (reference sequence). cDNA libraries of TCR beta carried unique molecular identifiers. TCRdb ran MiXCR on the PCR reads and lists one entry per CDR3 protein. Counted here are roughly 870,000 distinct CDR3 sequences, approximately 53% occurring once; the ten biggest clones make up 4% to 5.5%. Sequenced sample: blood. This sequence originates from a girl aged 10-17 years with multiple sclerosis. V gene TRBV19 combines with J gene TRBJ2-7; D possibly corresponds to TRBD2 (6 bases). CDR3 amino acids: CASHDNGGWNEQYF. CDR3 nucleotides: TGTGCCAGTCACGACAACGGAGGGTGGAACGAGCAGTACTTC.